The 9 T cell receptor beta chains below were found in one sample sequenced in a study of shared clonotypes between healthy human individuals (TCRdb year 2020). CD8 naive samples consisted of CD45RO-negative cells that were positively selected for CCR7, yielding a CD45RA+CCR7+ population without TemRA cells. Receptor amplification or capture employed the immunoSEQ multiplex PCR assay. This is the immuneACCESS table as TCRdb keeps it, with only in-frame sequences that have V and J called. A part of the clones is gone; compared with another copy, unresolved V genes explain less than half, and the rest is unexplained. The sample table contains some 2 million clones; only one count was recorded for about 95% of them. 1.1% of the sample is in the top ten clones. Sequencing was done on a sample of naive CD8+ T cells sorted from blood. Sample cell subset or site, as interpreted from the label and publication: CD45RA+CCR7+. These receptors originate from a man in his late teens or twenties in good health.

CDR3 nucleotides: TGCGCCAGCAGGGTTATTCCCTACGAGCAGTACTTC. This translates into CASRVIPYEQYF. The rearrangement links TRBV10-1 to TRBJ2-7, with D uncertain. From germline, CDR1 is WNHNN and CDR2 SYGVQD (reference sequence). There are 12 residues in the CDR3. Trimming stripped 6 bases from V and 2 bases from J, with 8 bases between.

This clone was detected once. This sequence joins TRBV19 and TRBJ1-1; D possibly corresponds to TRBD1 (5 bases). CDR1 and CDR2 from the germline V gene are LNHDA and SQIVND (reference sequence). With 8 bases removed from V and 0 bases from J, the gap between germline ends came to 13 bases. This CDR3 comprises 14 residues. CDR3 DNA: TGTGCCAGTTCCCCCTCAGGGATGAACACTGAAGCTTTCTTT. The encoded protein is CASSPSGMNTEAFF.

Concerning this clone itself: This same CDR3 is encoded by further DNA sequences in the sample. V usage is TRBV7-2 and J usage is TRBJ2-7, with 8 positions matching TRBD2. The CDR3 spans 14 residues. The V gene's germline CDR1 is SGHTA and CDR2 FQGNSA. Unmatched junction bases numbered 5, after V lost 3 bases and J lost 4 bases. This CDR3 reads CASSLGTRLYEQYF. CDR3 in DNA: TGTGCCAGCAGCTTGGGGACTAGGCTGTACGAGCAGTACTTC.

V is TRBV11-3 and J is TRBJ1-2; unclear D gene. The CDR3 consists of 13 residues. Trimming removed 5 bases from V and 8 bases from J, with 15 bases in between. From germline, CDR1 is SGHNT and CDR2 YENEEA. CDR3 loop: CASSRLDGKGYTF. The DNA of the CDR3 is TGTGCCAGCAGCCGCCTGGATGGCAAGGGCTACACCTTC.

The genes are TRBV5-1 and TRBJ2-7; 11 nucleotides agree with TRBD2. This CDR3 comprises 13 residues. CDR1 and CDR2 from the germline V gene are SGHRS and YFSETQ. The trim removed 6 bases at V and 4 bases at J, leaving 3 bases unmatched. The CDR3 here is CASTTSGSYEQYF. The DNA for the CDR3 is TGCGCCAGCACTACTAGCGGGAGTTACGAGCAGTACTTC. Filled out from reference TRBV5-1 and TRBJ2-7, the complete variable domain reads KAGVTQTPRYLIKTRGQQVTLSCSPISGHRSVSWYQQTPGQGLQFLFEYFSETQRNKGNFPGRFSGRQFSNSRSEMNVSTLELGDSALYLCASTTSGSYEQYFGPGTRLTVT.

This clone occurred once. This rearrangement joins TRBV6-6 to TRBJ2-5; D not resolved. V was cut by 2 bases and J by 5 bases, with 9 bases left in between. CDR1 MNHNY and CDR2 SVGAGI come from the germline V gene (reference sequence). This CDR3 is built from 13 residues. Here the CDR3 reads CASSYPPYETQYF. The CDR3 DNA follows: TGTGCCAGCAGTTACCCCCCCTACGAGACCCAGTACTTC.

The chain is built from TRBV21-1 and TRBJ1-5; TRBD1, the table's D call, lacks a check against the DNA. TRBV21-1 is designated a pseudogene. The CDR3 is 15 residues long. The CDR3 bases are TGTGCCAGCACGGTGGGACAGGTTAGCAATCAGCCCCAGCATTTT. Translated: CASTVGQVSNQPQHF.

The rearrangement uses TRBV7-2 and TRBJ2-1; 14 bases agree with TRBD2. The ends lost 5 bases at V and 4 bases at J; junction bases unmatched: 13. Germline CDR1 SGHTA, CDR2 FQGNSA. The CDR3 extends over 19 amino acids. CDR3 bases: TGTGCCAGCAGCGCACCGGGACTAGCGGGAGTTTGGGGGTACAATGAGCAGTTCTTC. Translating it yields CASSAPGLAGVWGYNEQFF.

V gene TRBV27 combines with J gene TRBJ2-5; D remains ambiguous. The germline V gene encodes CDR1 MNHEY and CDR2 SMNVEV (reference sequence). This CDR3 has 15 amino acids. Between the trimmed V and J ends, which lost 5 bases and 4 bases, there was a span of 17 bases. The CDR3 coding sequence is TGTGCCAGCAGTCAATATCCCCTCGTAGGAGAGACCCAGTACTTC. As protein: CASSQYPLVGETQYF.